This T cell receptor beta chain originates from a study of T-cell memory formation after mild COVID-19. The wider study: Among the donors, TCR clusters were largely specific to each donor.

The CDR3 sequence is 16 residues long. Germline CDR1 and CDR2: SGHRS and YFSETQ. The V and J ends lost 0 bases and 3 bases, in that order; junction bases with no gene match: 2. Amplification by 5'RACE using constant-segment primers produced TCR alpha and TCR beta cDNA libraries that carried sample barcodes and UMIs. TCRdb ran MiXCR on the 5' RACE reads and lists one entry per CDR3 protein. The sample records fewer than 250,000 distinct CDR3 sequences, around 25% being singletons. This clonotype was found a few times. Its antigen is unknown. Findings of the study overall: Second-wave clones peaking on day 37 lacked confirmed SARS-CoV-2 specificity. Among clones contracting day 15 to 85, CD4/CD8 was balanced, whereas later expanders leaned CD4+.

The source of this sequence is an adult woman who had mild COVID-19 (a few samples of this study predate the infection). Cell type and time point are not known. Specimen: PBMCs or a T cell subset sorted from them (not recorded which). The chain combines TRBV5-1 with TRBJ2-7; 14 nucleotides match TRBD2. This CDR3 is CASSLAGTSGGYEQYF. The CDR3 DNA reads TGCGCCAGCAGCTTGGCCGGGACTAGCGGGGGCTACGAGCAGTACTTC.